This note documents a single T cell receptor (beta chain) sequence. Its specificity is unknown. This sample was included in a study of T cell responses to AZD1222 COVID-19 vaccine. General study points: Recipients of AZD1222 seropositive at baseline numbered only 6 or 7. Spike-specific TCR breadth and depth grew following two AZD1222 doses.

TCRdb's table, derived via immunoSEQ multiplex PCR, lists solely in-frame clones and lacks some. The sample consists of more than 60,000 clones, roughly 87% of them appearing once. The CDR3 spans 20 residues. Germline CDR1 and CDR2: LNHDA and SQIVND (reference sequence). V lost 5 bases, J lost 1 base, and 24 bases lay in between. The TCR originated in an adult in good health. Sequencing used peripheral blood, obtained on day 0 of AZD1222 vaccination. The rearrangement links TRBV19 to TRBJ2-6; D might be TRBD1 (5 bases). CDR3 DNA sequence: TGTGCCAGTAGTCCGAAAAGACAGCCGTTTATAGTATCTGGGGCCAACGTCCTGACTTTC. Its translation is CASSPKRQPFIVSGANVLTF.